This is a list of T cell receptor beta chains from one sample in a study of molecular identifiers for immune sequencing clone quantification. TCRdb analysed the PCR reads with MiXCR anew, one entry per CDR3 protein. Of around 480,000 distinct CDR3 sequences listed, about 25% are singletons. The sample was naive CD8+ T cells from blood, with Jurkat cell RNA spiked in. These TCRs come from a human donor in good health. Some libraries in this study had Jurkat cell RNA spiked in. The CDR3 runs from the conserved cysteine through the conserved F or W. Each record gives: V gene, CDR3 protein.

TRBV7-9	CASSRKDSNEKLFF
TRBV5-5	CASSQHSRTATDTQYF
TRBV28	CASTVPGLAGGPGHGTQYF
TRBV19	CASSILSSNQPQHF
TRBV6-6	CASSNGPSSYNSPLHF
TRBV7-9	CASSSRGGGEAFF
TRBV24-1	CATEGQDRGWTEAFF
TRBV18	CASSPTGAERNYGYTF
TRBV27	CASSLRGPSSYEQYF
TRBV13	CASSLRGSSDEQYF
TRBV30	CAWSGTSPDTQYF
TRBV27	CASSLSYLTENTEAFF
TRBV5-4	CASSNFQGGQYF
TRBV25-1	CASSETGGNQPQHF
TRBV12-5	CASGLVPTGMAYNSPLHF
TRBV20-1	CSASRTSGIGEQYF
TRBV19	CASSPDSYYKQYF
TRBV20-1	CSARGTTRGNTEAFF
TRBV30	CAWSPPGLASYEQYF
TRBV19	CASSEQGINQPQHF
TRBV5-4	CASTWRDQETQYF
TRBV7-9	CASSLATKYEQYF
TRBV28	CASSLWRPGTSGYYEQYF
TRBV6-1	CASSELWGGANTGAFF
TRBV4-3	CASSLEPSGTGNTGELFF
TRBV11-3	CASSLEDNPTKQYF